The TCR beta chain under discussion was sequenced for a study of cytomegalovirus exposure and HLA in healthy donors. For the study at large: Unique TCRs from HLA-typed donors, 65 million to 85 million of them, were held in an early data release. Falling in the Caucasian-associated ancestry cluster were about 82% of under 450 genotyped donors. Study-wide results and caveats: In a later analysis, donors in an Asian-associated ancestry cluster reportedly had fewer N-insertions in productive TCRs than the cohort mean.

With regard to this clone: Its antigen is not known.

Trimming stripped 6 bases from V and 5 bases from J, with 9 bases between. Per germline, CDR1 DFQATT and CDR2 SNEGSKA (reference sequence). The CDR3 loop spans 11 amino acids. Vbeta (60) and Jbeta (13) primers were used in the PCR. Profiled with immunoSEQ multiplex PCR; TCRdb holds only in-frame clones, not every one. This table holds around 230,000 clones, around 80% found once. The specimen was PBMCs. The chain recombines TRBV20-1 with TRBJ2-3, with no clear D. The TCR was taken from a boy younger than 18 in good health and CMV-seronegative. The CDR3 DNA reads TGCAGTGCGTTATATCGAGATACGCAGTATTTT. Amino acids: CSALYRDTQYF.